These T cell receptor beta chains were read from a single sample in a study of blood T cell repertoires in COVID-19. Only in-frame clones appear in the TCRdb table, and some are missing; sequencing was by immunoSEQ multiplex PCR. Of 250,000 to 350,000 clones in the sample, approximately 87% are singletons; the top ten hold 2.5% to 3.5%. Material: peripheral blood. Receptors were obtained from a woman in her 30s with COVID-19, enrolled during active disease. Both conserved end residues are part of each CDR3. The D gene is left open where the match is weak. For some rows the clone size is stated as once, few or many, or as a class when expanded; others skip it.

clone_size,j_call,d_call,v_call,cdr3_nt,cdr3_aa
NA,TRBJ2-1,TRBD2,TRBV27,TGTGCCAGCAGGATCTTCCTGACGGGACTAGCGGGAGATCATGAGCAGTTCTTC,CASRIFLTGLAGDHEQFF
NA,TRBJ1-1,NA,TRBV5-6,TGTGCCAGCAGCTTATTGATCGGGTACGAAGCTTTCTTT,CASSLLIGYEAFF
NA,TRBJ2-6,TRBD2,TRBV2,TGTGCCAGCGGCGGGGGAAACTCTGGGGCCAACGTCCTGACTTTC,CASGGGNSGANVLTF
few,TRBJ1-2,TRBD1,TRBV6-1,TGTGCCAGCAGTAAAGGGACAGGGGACGCCCGGGGCTATGGCTACACCTTC,CASSKGTGDARGYGYTF
NA,TRBJ2-7,TRBD2,TRBV6-4,TGTGCCAGCGCCGTAATCTGGACTAGGAGATCCTACGAGCAGTACTTC,CASAVIWTRRSYEQYF
NA,TRBJ2-1,NA,TRBV5-1,TGCGCCAGCAGCCCCAACCGGGACCACCTAGGGGGTGAGCAGTTCTTC,CASSPNRDHLGGEQFF
NA,TRBJ1-5,TRBD1,TRBV6-5,TGTGCCAGCAGCGGGACAGGGGTCCCTAATCAGCCCCAGCATTTT,CASSGTGVPNQPQHF
NA,TRBJ1-2,TRBD1,TRBV5-4,TGTGCCAGCAGCTTAAGAGGGACAGGGGGCAACTATGGCTACACCTTC,CASSLRGTGGNYGYTF
NA,TRBJ2-2,NA,TRBV30,TGTGCCTGGAGGCGGAGTATAACCGGGGAGCTGTTTTTT,CAWRRSITGELFF
NA,TRBJ2-7,TRBD1,TRBV10-3,TGTGCCATCAGTGAGCGGGACAGGGTGTCCGAGCAGTACTTC,CAISERDRVSEQYF
NA,TRBJ2-2,TRBD2,TRBV27,TGTGCCAGCAGTTGGACTAGCGGGTACACCGGGGAGCTGTTTTTT,CASSWTSGYTGELFF
few,TRBJ1-6,TRBD1,TRBV6-4,TGTGCCAGCAGAGCTCCGGGACAGGGGGATTCACCCCTCCACTTT,CASRAPGQGDSPLHF
NA,TRBJ1-1,TRBD1,TRBV7-9,TGTGCCAGCAGCTCCCGACAGGGGTTGGACGTTGAAGCTTTCTTT,CASSSRQGLDVEAFF
NA,TRBJ1-1,TRBD1,TRBV3-1/TRBV3-2,TGTGCCAGCAGCCCGGGACAGGGGAGGGTCACTGAAGCTTTCTTT,CASSPGQGRVTEAFF
few,TRBJ2-2,NA,TRBV30,TGTGCCTGGAGTAATTTCCCGTCCACCGGGGAGCTGTTTTTT,CAWSNFPSTGELFF
NA,TRBJ2-1,NA,TRBV14,TGTGCCAGCAGCACCGGAGACTCGGGAAGACAGTTCTTC,CASSTGDSGRQFF
NA,TRBJ2-5,TRBD2,TRBV4-2,TGTGCCAGCAGCCAAGAGTCTTCGGGGGGGGGAATAGAGACCCAGTACTTC,CASSQESSGGGIETQYF
NA,TRBJ2-3,TRBD2,TRBV3-1/TRBV3-2,TGTGCCAGCAGCCAAGTTGGAGCGGGGATTAGCACAGATACGCAGTATTTT,CASSQVGAGISTDTQYF
NA,TRBJ1-4,TRBD1,TRBV6-1,TGTGCCAGCAGTGAGCCCGGGACAGGGAAGGAAAAACTGTTTTTT,CASSEPGTGKEKLFF
NA,TRBJ1-1,TRBD1,TRBV9,TGTGCCAGCAGCGTGGGTCCAGACAGGGCGGTAACTGAAGCTTTCTTT,CASSVGPDRAVTEAFF
NA,TRBJ1-2,TRBD1,TRBV27,TGTGCCAGCAGTTTCCGGGACAGGGGCGGCTACACCTTC,CASSFRDRGGYTF
NA,TRBJ2-6,NA,TRBV28,TGTGCCAGCAGTGGAGGGGCTGGGGCCAACGTCCTGACTTTC,CASSGGAGANVLTF
NA,TRBJ2-2,NA,TRBV12-3/TRBV12-4,TGTGCCAGCAGTCCAAGGGGCACCGGGGAGCTGTTTTTT,CASSPRGTGELFF
NA,TRBJ2-7,TRBD2,TRBV5-1,TGCGCCAGCAGCTTCGGGCTAGCGGGAGGCGAGCAGTACTTC,CASSFGLAGGEQYF
NA,TRBJ2-1,TRBD1,TRBV5-1,TGCGCCAGCAGCGAACGGACAGGGGGCGCCTCCAATGAGCAGTTCTTC,CASSERTGGASNEQFF
NA,TRBJ2-7,TRBD1,TRBV28,TGTGCCAGCAGCCGGGGACAGGGGGGATCCTACGAGCAGTACTTC,CASSRGQGGSYEQYF
NA,TRBJ2-3,TRBD2,TRBV3-1/TRBV3-2,TGTGCCAGCAGCCAACTAGCGGGAGCCACAGATACGCAGTATTTT,CASSQLAGATDTQYF
NA,TRBJ2-1,TRBD2,TRBV10-3,TGTGCCATCAGTGAGGTACTAGCGGGGGGAACCTACAATGAGCAGTTCTTC,CAISEVLAGGTYNEQFF
NA,TRBJ2-2,TRBD2,TRBV5-1,TGCGCCAGCACGGAGCGGGATAGGACCGGGGAGCTGTTTTTT,CASTERDRTGELFF
NA,TRBJ2-7,NA,TRBV11-2,TGTGCCAGCAGCTATACAGGCGGGATCTACGAGCAGTACTTC,CASSYTGGIYEQYF
once,TRBJ1-1,TRBD1,TRBV18,TGTGCCAGCTCAAGGGGGACAGGGGGGAACACTGAAGCTTTCTTT,CASSRGTGGNTEAFF
NA,TRBJ2-3,NA,TRBV7-6,TGTGCCAGCAGTTGGACAGAGGATACGCAGTATTTT,CASSWTEDTQYF
NA,TRBJ2-6,NA,TRBV5-1,TGCGCCAGCAGCAACGACGGGTCCTCTGGGGCCAACGTCCTGACTTTC,CASSNDGSSGANVLTF
NA,TRBJ1-1,TRBD1,TRBV19,TGTGCCAGTAGTACCCGGACAGGGACGAACACTGAAGCTTTCTTT,CASSTRTGTNTEAFF
NA,TRBJ2-7,TRBD2,TRBV6-4,TGTGCCAGCAGTGTACTAGCGGGTCCCTACGAGCAGTACTTC,CASSVLAGPYEQYF
NA,TRBJ2-1,NA,TRBV29-1,TGCAGCGTTGATGAATCAGGGACTGCATTAAGGGGGCAGTTCTTC,CSVDESGTALRGQFF
NA,TRBJ2-2,TRBD1,TRBV24-1,TGTGCCACCAGTGACGCCGGGACAGGGATCACCGGGGAGCTGTTTTTT,CATSDAGTGITGELFF